The entry that follows covers one T cell receptor (beta chain) sequence. Its antigen is still unknown. No much larger clonotype is one base removed from it; base qualities were not supplied. The cohort comprised 550 to 700 healthy bone marrow donors. All cohort members were sampled while nominally healthy, although unrecorded immune exposures were likely present. The donor was CMV seropositive and belonged to the group of over 250 seropositive cohort members. Each donor provided a peripheral blood sample, and peripheral blood mononuclear cells were used for TCR beta sequencing. Genomic DNA extraction from the blood cell samples was performed with the Qiagen DNeasy Blood Extraction Kit. The source of the sample is a study of cytomegalovirus exposure and HLA in healthy donors (dated by TCRdb to 2016 to 2017). With regard to the full study: An earlier analysis of some 600 of the donors reported over 250 Gb of sequence data and around 120 million unique TCR beta sequences obtained from 150 million to 200 million T cells. Of the approximately 370 genotyped donors, roughly 80% were placed in the genetic ancestry cluster associated with self-reported Caucasian donors. Roughly 300 gigabases of sequencing data and some 85 million unique TCR sequences were included in an early release covering around 600 HLA-typed donors. To predict cytomegalovirus infection status, the study combined high-throughput TCR immunosequencing, statistical association of individual TCRs with disease status, and machine learning. A separate validation cohort of about 110 different subjects was used in addition to the roughly 640-subject first cohort. The number of typed donors differed by locus: about 620-640 for A, B, C, DRB1 and DQB1; 522 for DQA1; some 590 for DPA1; and approximately 450 for DPB1. In an earlier analysis of roughly 600 of the donors, high-throughput TCR beta sequencing was used to judge whether each TCR beta V gene segment behaved as functional or pseudogenic. On average, roughly 200,000 unique TCR beta nucleotide sequences were sequenced per donor among a few hundred genotyped donors of the cohort, with about 19% of those sequences being non-productive. All discovery cohort repertoires had been generated using a single sequencing platform. Genome-wide SNP genotypes for about 65% of the roughly 700 donors were used in a later genetic analysis, which treated that subset as a discovery cohort. A later analysis re-examined previously published TCR beta repertoires from about 700 donors and added high-resolution HLA genotyping to investigate patterns of TCR occurrence. The study profiled the T cell repertoires of under 850 subjects by immunosequencing and related them to cytomegalovirus serostatus. Rather than using new phenotypic data, the later analysis identified candidate immune exposures from TCR beta sequences and from how often those sequences occurred across donors. A handful of DR-DQ haplotypes were treated as single units for association and clustering because of strong linkage in the cohort. The study aimed to test whether cataloging public T cell receptors could reveal signatures of past pathogen exposure. Class I and class II HLA loci were covered by the typing at four-digit resolution. Alongside the repertoire data, information on donor age, sex, ethnicity and CMV serostatus was compiled. Findings and caveats that apply to the study as a whole: A later analysis found that most CMV-associated TCR beta chains appeared HLA-restricted, with HLA associations seemingly driven largely by CMV exposure. A further reported finding was that TCR beta sequences accurately predicted the HLA-A and HLA-B alleles for most subjects in the first cohort. In this cohort, only TCR beta chains were sequenced, and detectable features were limited by the absence of alpha or paired-chain data. Immune exposure information for the cohort was limited to CMV serostatus. According to a later analysis, parvovirus B19, influenza, CMV and Epstein-Barr virus appeared linked to several top co-occurrence clusters. In a later analysis, HLA-associated TCR beta chains showed more clonal expansion and lower generation probabilities than non-associated chains that were equally common. A group of highly shared sequence variants was considered likely to be a technical artifact of the sequencing pipeline. When HLA alleles, especially DR and DQ, strongly co-occurred, attributing TCR associations to individual alleles was difficult. The study listed 150 to 200 TCR beta chains as associated with cytomegalovirus. The authors suggested that the approach could potentially be generalized to other disease states and immunological phenotypes. V-gene and J-gene trimming of TCR beta chains was associated with a missense DCLRE1C variant in a later genetic analysis, and the association was replicated in an independent cohort. According to a later genetic analysis, donors in an Asian-associated ancestry cluster had fewer N-insertions in productive TCRs than the approximately 650-donor mean. Because the 87-base-pair reads could not distinguish some IMGT-functional V segments, including TRBV6-2 and TRBV6-3, those segments were excluded. Correlated functional status among segregating V segments might be attributable to linkage disequilibrium, but an unknown experimental factor could not be ruled out. Broadly in line with IMGT annotations, most TCR beta V segments showed up in productive rearrangements about 87% or about 30% of the time in an earlier analysis of several hundred of the donors. In both the original and validation cohorts, the classifier was reported to diagnose cytomegalovirus status with high specificity and sensitivity. A few of the identified cytomegalovirus-associated TCR beta chains were confirmed in vitro to be specific for cytomegalovirus antigens. Specific HLA alleles were associated with more than 15,000 TCR beta sequences at a false discovery rate of 0.05 in a later analysis. A later analysis found that TCR association rates varied across HLA loci, with DRB1 alleles showing the most associated TCRs and HLA-C alleles the fewest. Roughly uniform sequencing depth across donors was assumed in presence/absence analyses, although this assumption may not hold. HLA typing was unavailable for some donors at each locus, so association tests used only the typed subset. Seventeen rarely observed V segments, including chromosome 9 orphons, were excluded from the earlier analysis of several hundred of the donors because counts were too low. Across donors, most TCR sequences were observed very rarely, whereas some public TCRs were present in many individuals.

To prepare the library, the immunoSEQ multiplex PCR assay was applied. The multiplex PCR relied on a mix of 60 forward primers for TCR Vbeta segments and 13 reverse primers for TCR Jbeta segments. A multiplex PCR assay on genomic DNA amplified the CDR3 region of rearranged TCR beta genes. Amplified TCR beta libraries were sequenced as 87-base-pair reads on the Illumina HiSeq System. In the source study's methods: A later analysis counted some 80 million unique TCR beta chains across the 600 to 850 repertoires, and roughly 11 million of these chains were shared by at least two donors. A nearest-neighbor algorithm error-corrected the raw reads and collapsed the reads into unique sequences, merging closely related sequences to remove PCR and sequencing errors. CDR3 sequences were aligned to IMGT reference sequences to assign V, D and J gene segments. For a sequence to be retained, a match of at least six nucleotides to both a V gene segment and a J gene segment was required. Rearrangements were classified as productive when the CDR3 lacked stop codons and remained in frame with V and J, and all other rearrangements were classified as non-productive. Following IMGT convention, CDR3 was defined as the stretch from the second conserved V-encoded cysteine up to the conserved J-encoded phenylalanine. Sequences without an unambiguous match to a single V gene segment were excluded from the earlier analysis of approximately 600 of the donors. An earlier analysis of 587 of the donors called V segments functional above 56.7% productive rearrangements and segregating when the between-donor standard deviation exceeded 5%. A statistical classification framework was developed to diagnose cytomegalovirus status using the catalog of TCR beta chain sequences. A later analysis assigned V and J genes by comparing TCR nucleotide sequences with IMGT/GENE-DB human TR gene sequences. Using the TCRdist pipeline, a later analysis assigned CDR3 sequences along with most-parsimonious VDJ recombination scenarios. In a later analysis, each TCR beta chain was defined by its CDR3 amino acid sequence together with its V-gene family, and reads without a unique V-gene family were excluded. A later analysis removed 450 to 600 highly shared, low-generation-probability nucleotide sequences to deal with suspected cross-contamination and a sequencing artifact. For each public chain, a later analysis derived a clonal expansion index from normalized ranks of inferred template counts within each repertoire. In a later analysis, generation probabilities were computed with a VDJ recombination model fitted to out-of-frame rearrangements, and the resulting probabilities were checked against IGoR. In a later analysis, hypergeometric tests were used to score TCR-TCR, TCR-HLA and TCR-CMV co-occurrence, with a repertoire-size bias correction applied to TCR pairs. A later analysis estimated false discovery rates by permuting HLA or CMV assignments 20 times. In a later analysis, co-occurring TCRs were grouped using DBSCAN, and TCRdist sequence similarity was added for clustering within HLA-allele-positive subsets. For co-occurrence clustering, repertoires with fewer than 30,000 or more than 120,000 public chains were excluded, along with four to six repertoires with anomalous nucleotide sharing. TCRdb limited this immuneACCESS table to in-frame rearrangements with V and J called. A share of clones is missing; checked studies link under half to unresolved V genes, and the rest is unexplained. V, J and clone size derive from that table, while D and trimming were established from the DNA sequence. In this sample the table shows 99,000 or so clones, over 70% of which occur a single time. Over 6.5% of the sample is taken by the ten largest.

Taken from cysteine to phenylalanine, the CDR3 has 15 residues. The CDR3 DNA has 45 bases and is translated from base 1. From the germline V gene (reference sequence), CDR1 is MNHNY and CDR2 is SVGAGI. Trimming accounts for 4 bases at V and 5 bases at J, while the number of junction bases matched to no gene is 9. The rearranged segments are TRBV6-6 and TRBJ2-5, with 8 central nucleotides matching TRBD1. Sequenced input: PBMCs. This sequence was found in a woman between 35 and 50 years old in good health and CMV-seropositive. CDR3 loop: CASSSPRTGRETQYF. The nucleotides are TGTGCCAGCAGTTCCCCACGGACAGGGAGGGAGACCCAGTACTTC.